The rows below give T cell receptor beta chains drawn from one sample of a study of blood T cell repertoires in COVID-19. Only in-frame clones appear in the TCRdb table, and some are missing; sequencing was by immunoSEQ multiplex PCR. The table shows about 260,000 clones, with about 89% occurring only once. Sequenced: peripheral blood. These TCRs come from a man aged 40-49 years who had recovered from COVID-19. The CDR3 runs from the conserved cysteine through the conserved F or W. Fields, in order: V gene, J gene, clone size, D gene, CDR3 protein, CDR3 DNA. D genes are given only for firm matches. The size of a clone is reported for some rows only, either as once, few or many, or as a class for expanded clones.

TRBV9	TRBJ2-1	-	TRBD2	CASSETASGYPYNEQFF	TGTGCCAGCAGCGAGACCGCTAGCGGGTACCCTTACAATGAGCAGTTCTTC
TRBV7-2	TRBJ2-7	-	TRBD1	CASSTQGVGPRGEQYF	TGTGCCAGCAGCACCCAGGGGGTCGGCCCCCGTGGCGAGCAGTACTTC
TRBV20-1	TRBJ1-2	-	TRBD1	CSASNPQGARGYTF	TGCAGTGCTAGTAACCCACAGGGGGCGCGTGGCTACACCTTC
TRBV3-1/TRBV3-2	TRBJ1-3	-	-	CASTPQNRDTVRSSGNTIYF	TGTGCCAGCACCCCTCAAAATCGGGACACGGTCCGAAGCTCTGGAAACACCATATATTTT
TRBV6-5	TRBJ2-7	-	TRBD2	CASSRREGYEQYF	TGTGCCAGCAGTCGGCGGGAGGGCTACGAGCAGTACTTC
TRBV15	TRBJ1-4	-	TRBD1	CATSRGDRGEEKLFF	TGTGCCACCAGCAGGGGGGACAGGGGAGAGGAAAAACTGTTTTTT
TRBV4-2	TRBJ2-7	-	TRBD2	CASSPTPRLAGIPYEQYF	TGTGCCAGCAGCCCGACTCCCAGACTAGCGGGAATACCTTACGAGCAGTACTTC
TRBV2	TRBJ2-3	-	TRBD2	CASSEVRGSIDTQYF	TGTGCCAGCAGTGAAGTGCGCGGGAGCATAGATACGCAGTATTTT
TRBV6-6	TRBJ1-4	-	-	CASIRDATNEKLFF	TGTGCCAGCATCCGAGATGCAACTAATGAAAAACTGTTTTTT
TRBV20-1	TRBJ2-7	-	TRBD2	CSASAMERGYEQYF	TGCAGTGCTAGTGCCATGGAGCGGGGCTACGAGCAGTACTTC
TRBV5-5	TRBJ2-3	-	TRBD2	CASSFISGGSTDTQYF	TGTGCCAGCAGCTTTATATCGGGGGGAAGCACAGATACGCAGTATTTT
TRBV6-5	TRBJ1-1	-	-	CASSGRGGRSTEAFF	TGTGCCAGCTCTGGGCGGGGGGGGCGTTCCACTGAAGCTTTCTTT
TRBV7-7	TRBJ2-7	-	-	CASSLVGPGLGEQYF	TGTGCCAGCAGCTTAGTAGGACCAGGGTTAGGCGAGCAGTACTTC
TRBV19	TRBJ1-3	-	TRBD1	CASRPMDRTLSGNTIYF	TGTGCCAGTAGGCCTATGGACAGGACGCTCTCTGGAAACACCATATATTTT
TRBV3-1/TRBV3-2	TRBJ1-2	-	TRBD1	CASSTTGGGYTF	TGTGCCAGCAGCACGACAGGGGGTGGCTACACCTTC
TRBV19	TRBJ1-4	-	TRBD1	CASSTGGNGEKLFF	TGTGCCAGTAGTACAGGGGGCAATGGTGAAAAACTGTTTTTT
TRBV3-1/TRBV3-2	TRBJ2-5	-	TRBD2	CASSPWTRQETQYF	TGTGCCAGCAGCCCCTGGACTAGGCAAGAGACCCAGTACTTC
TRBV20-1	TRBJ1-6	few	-	CSARGQSSSPLHF	TGCAGTGCTCGTGGACAGTCGAGTTCACCCCTCCACTTT